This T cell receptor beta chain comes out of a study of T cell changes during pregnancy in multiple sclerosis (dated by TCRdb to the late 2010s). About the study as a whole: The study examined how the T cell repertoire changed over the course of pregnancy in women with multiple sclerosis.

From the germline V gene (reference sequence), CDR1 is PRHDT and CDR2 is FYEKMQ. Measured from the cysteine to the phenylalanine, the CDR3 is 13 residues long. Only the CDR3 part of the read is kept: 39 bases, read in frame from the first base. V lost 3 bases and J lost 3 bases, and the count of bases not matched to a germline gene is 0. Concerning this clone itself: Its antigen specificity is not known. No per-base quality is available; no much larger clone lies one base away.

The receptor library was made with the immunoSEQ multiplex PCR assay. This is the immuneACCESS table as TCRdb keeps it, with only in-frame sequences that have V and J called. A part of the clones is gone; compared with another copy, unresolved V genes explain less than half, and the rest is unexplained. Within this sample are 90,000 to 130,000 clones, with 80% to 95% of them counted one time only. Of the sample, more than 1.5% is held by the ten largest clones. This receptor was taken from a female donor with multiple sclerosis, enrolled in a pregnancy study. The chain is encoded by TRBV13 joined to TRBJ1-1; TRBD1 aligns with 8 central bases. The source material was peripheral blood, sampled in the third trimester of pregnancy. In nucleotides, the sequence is TGTGCCAGCAGCTTGACAGGGGACACTGAAGCTTTCTTT. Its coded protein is CASSLTGDTEAFF.